The clone carrying this T cell receptor (beta chain) occurred a few times. The data derive from a study of response to subunit inactivated influenza vaccine. TCRdb re-called the RT-PCR reads with MiXCR, one entry per CDR3 protein. The repertoire holds 550,000 to 800,000 distinct CDR3 sequences, with less than 20% as singletons. Germline V lookup: CDR1 SGHRS, CDR2 YFSETQ. The CDR3 is made up of 14 amino acids. The junction had 6 bases not matched to a gene; V was cut back by 5 bases and J by 2 bases. The sequencing used PBMCs from blood, collected 12 days after vaccination. V and J are TRBV5-1 and TRBJ2-7, with 8 bases fitting TRBD2. This receptor was identified in a man over 45 who received an inactivated influenza vaccine. CDR3 protein: CASRYREGTYEQYF. CDR3 nucleotide sequence: TGCGCCAGCAGGTATCGGGAGGGGACCTACGAGCAGTACTTC.